Included here is one TCR beta chain sequence, with context. Other DNA sequences in this sample translate to the same CDR3. This CDR3 region has 14 residues. From germline, CDR1 is SGDLS and CDR2 YYNGEE. Trimming took 3 bases from V and 2 from J; bases not matched to a gene: 3. The data are from a study of cytomegalovirus exposure and HLA in healthy donors. This PCR relied on a set of 60 Vbeta primers and 13 Jbeta primers. Libraries were prepared by immunoSEQ multiplex PCR; TCRdb keeps only in-frame clonotypes and omits some of them. Among 210,000 or so clones, 76% were seen once, and the ten largest hold 0.63%.

This receptor was taken from a man between 18 and 29 years old in good health and CMV-seronegative. The sequenced sample was PBMCs. The chain employs TRBV9 and TRBJ2-7; TRBD1 matches at 9 bases. CDR3 coding DNA: TGTGCCAGCAGCGCCGGACAGGGGCCCTACGAGCAGTACTTC. The encoded protein is CASSAGQGPYEQYF.